The TCR beta chain described here comes from a study of T cell repertoires in cytomegalovirus infection. General study points: HLA-C-restricted, CMV-specific TCR beta clonotypes were dominant ex vivo. Adding up the frequency of public TCR beta families identified people who carried CMV plus the relevant HLA.

Each CDR3 protein gets one entry after TCRdb re-called the reads with MiXCR. The data show about 740,000 distinct CDR3 sequences, approximately 40% seen once. This clonotype has a handful of counts. Antigen specificity is unknown. Germline V lookup: CDR1 SNHLY, CDR2 FYNNEI. V was cut by 4 bases and J by 7 bases, with 7 bases left in between. The CDR3 has 12 amino acids. The chain is built from TRBV2 and TRBJ1-4; D uncertain. Sequencing was done on a sample of PBMCs. The clonotype comes from a human donor in good health (CMV status not recorded). Some clones in this sample may be carry-over from other donors' samples. The CDR3 region has the DNA TGTGCCAGCAGTGGCCCCAGTGAAAAACTGTTTTTT. Protein: CASSGPSEKLFF.